This T cell receptor (beta chain) was found in a study of T cells after yellow fever vaccination. Whole-study findings and limits: Although most clonotypes did not, a small share appeared in both CD4 and CD8 compartments.

This clonotype was observed many times. Its antigen is unidentified. The CDR3 is made up of 16 amino acids. The germline V and J ends were trimmed by 0 bases and 4 bases, with 13 bases remaining between them. Germline CDR1 is LGHNA and CDR2 is YSLEER. TCRdb re-derived calls from the 5' RACE reads in MiXCR, one entry per CDR3 protein. The data show some 600,000 distinct CDR3 sequences, approximately 13% seen once. This receptor was obtained from a man aged 30 to 39 who received the YFV17D yellow fever vaccine. The specimen comprised PBMCs, sampled on the day of the yellow fever booster vaccination. This chain joins TRBV4-3 and TRBJ1-5; D is possibly TRBD1 (5 bases). This chain's CDR3 is CASSQDFQGRNQPQHF. CDR3 bases: TGCGCCAGCAGCCAAGACTTCCAGGGACGAAATCAGCCCCAGCATTTT.